The T cell receptor (beta chain) under discussion was sequenced for a study of blood T cell repertoires in COVID-19. Study context: The United States, Italy and Spain supplied acute and convalescent COVID-19 samples.

V lost 2 bases, J lost 0 bases, and 16 bases lay in between. The germline V gene encodes CDR1 MNHEY and CDR2 SMNVEV (reference sequence). The CDR3 is made up of 17 amino acids. TCRdb keeps only in-frame clones here, not all; method: immunoSEQ multiplex PCR. Of some 360,000 clones listed, roughly 90% are singletons. The cohort comprised adults aged 18 to 89 years residing in about 25 US areas. Participants' own reports of clinical history determined their cohort assignment. Those designated as exposed participants met a COVID-19 case within 2 weeks before study entry. This TCR derives from a woman between 25 and 40 years old who had been exposed to COVID-19. This chain links TRBV27 with TRBJ1-2; D unresolved. Sequences were obtained from PBMCs or T cells enriched from blood (not recorded which). CDR3 protein: CASSLDGGNVANYGYTF. The CDR3 bases are TGTGCCAGCAGTTTAGATGGAGGCAACGTAGCTAACTATGGCTACACCTTC.